The 12 T cell receptor beta chains below were found in one sample sequenced in a study of blood T cell repertoires in COVID-19. The assay was immunoSEQ multiplex PCR, and TCRdb's table has in-frame clones only and misses some. In the table there are 150,000 to 200,000 clones, around 82% of which are singletons. The sample consisted of PBMCs or T cells enriched from blood (not recorded which). Receptor source: a woman in her fifties or sixties with acute COVID-19.

This sequence joins TRBV27 and TRBJ1-5, with D perhaps matching TRBD1 (5 bases). The length of the CDR3 is 16 residues. From germline, CDR1 is MNHEY and CDR2 SMNVEV (reference sequence). Between the trimmed V and J ends, which lost 2 bases and 7 bases, there was a span of 18 bases. The CDR3 loop reads CASSLDGQHSGQPQHF. For the CDR3, the DNA is TGTGCCAGCAGTTTAGACGGACAACATAGCGGCCAGCCCCAGCATTTT.

The CDR3 spells CASEAGASNEKLFF. The CDR3 coding sequence is TGTGCCAGTGAGGCAGGGGCCTCTAATGAAAAACTGTTTTTT. The V gene is TRBV19, the J gene TRBJ1-4; a weak D match, TRBD1 (6 bases). V lost 8 bases, J lost 3 bases, and 13 bases lay in between. The CDR3 runs 14 residues. Germline V gives CDR1 LNHDA, CDR2 SQIVND (reference sequence).

This clone was observed a single time. The chain couples TRBV3-1 (or the pseudogene TRBV3-2) to TRBJ1-1; 7 bases match TRBD1. From germline, CDR1 is LGHDT and CDR2 YNNKEL (reference sequence). The CDR3 totals 14 residues. After removal of 2 bases from V and 4 bases from J, the junction contained 4 bases not matched to a gene. CDR3 amino acids: CASSQMGQLTEAFF. The CDR3 DNA follows: TGTGCCAGCAGCCAAATGGGACAGCTCACTGAAGCTTTCTTT.

This clone is a singleton in its sample. V gene TRBV7-3 combines with J gene TRBJ2-3; 8 nucleotides line up with TRBD2. V dropped 4 bases and J dropped 1; count of bases not matched to a gene: 4. This CDR3 region has 15 residues. In germline, CDR1 is SGHTA, CDR2 FQGTGA. In DNA, the CDR3 is TGTGCCAGCAGCTCGCCAGCGGGGGGCACAGATACGCAGTATTTT. Translating gives CASSSPAGGTDTQYF.

CDR3 sequence: CASSFRSPLGYGYTF. In DNA form, the CDR3 reads TGTGCCAGCAGTTTTAGAAGCCCCCTAGGTTATGGCTACACCTTC. This rearrangement joins TRBV6-5 to TRBJ1-2; no firm D call. V shed 4 bases and J shed 5 bases, with 17 bases lying between them. The CDR3 is 15 amino acids. CDR1 is MNHEY, CDR2 SVGAGI, per germline.

The chain employs TRBV7-8 and TRBJ1-2; D may be TRBD1 (6 bases). CDR1 SGHVS and CDR2 FQNEAQ come from the germline V gene. V dropped 5 bases and J dropped 4 bases, with 14 bases sitting between them. The CDR3 is 14 amino acids. As DNA, the CDR3 is TGTGCCAGCAGCCGAGGGGGGGGCGCCTATGGCTACACCTTC. Translation: CASSRGGGAYGYTF.

The chain links TRBV7-9 to TRBJ1-2; no reliable D call. CDR3 length equals 14 residues. V shed 2 bases and J shed 6 bases, with 13 bases lying between them. CDR1 and CDR2 (germline): SEHNR, FQNEAQ (reference sequence). The CDR3 DNA is TGTGCCAGCAGCTTACGTACGAGGGAGAATGGCTACACCTTC. Translation gives CASSLRTRENGYTF.

The chain uses TRBV6-5 and TRBJ2-7, with 10 nucleotides matching TRBD1. This CDR3 region has 13 residues. Germline loops: CDR1 MNHEY, CDR2 SVGAGI. The ends lost 8 bases at V and 6 bases at J; junction bases unmatched: 7. As DNA, the CDR3 is TGTGCCAGCCCGGGGACAGGGGTTCCCGAGCAGTACGTC. Translating it yields CASPGTGVPEQYV.

This clone appeared a single time. V and J are TRBV18 and TRBJ2-2; 8 positions agree with TRBD1. The J segment lost 4 bases and the V segment lost 5 bases, leaving 9 bases of the junction unmatched. CDR1 and CDR2 (germline): KGHSH, LQKENI. The CDR3 length is 16 residues. This CDR3 reads CASSKTGQGGTGELFF. In nucleotides, the CDR3 is TGTGCCAGCTCAAAAACAGGACAGGGAGGCACCGGGGAGCTGTTTTTT.

Only a few counts were recorded for this clone. V usage is TRBV18 and J usage is TRBJ2-5, with 8 bases matching TRBD2. This CDR3 contains 15 residues. The V gene end was trimmed by 6 bases and the J gene end by 1 base; junction bases not matched to a gene: 7. The germline V gene encodes CDR1 KGHSH and CDR2 LQKENI. CDR3 in DNA: TGTGCCAGCTCCCAAAGCGGGGGCCTCCAAGAGACCCAGTACTTC. Its protein product is CASSQSGGLQETQYF.

This chain links TRBV6-6 with TRBJ1-1; TRBD1 matches 10 bases. The CDR3 has 12 residues. CDR1 and CDR2 from the germline V gene are MNHNY and SVGAGI (reference sequence). V lost 7 bases and J lost 10; bases outside the gene matches: 6. The DNA of the CDR3 is TGTGCCAGCACCGAAGGGGACAGGGGAGCTTTCTTT. As protein: CASTEGDRGAFF.

The chain combines TRBV9 with TRBJ2-3; D might be TRBD2 (6 bases). Trimming stripped 6 bases from V and 0 bases from J, with 8 bases between. The CDR3 covers 13 residues. Germline V gene sequence: CDR1 SGDLS, CDR2 YYNGEE. Here the CDR3 DNA reads TGTGCCAGCACGGGGGTGAGCACAGATACGCAGTATTTT. Protein sequence: CASTGVSTDTQYF. Full variable domain (missing parts from reference TRBV9 and TRBJ2-3): DSGVTQTPKHLITATGQRVTLRCSPRSGDLSVYWYQQSLDQGLQFLIQYYNGEERAKGNILERFSAQQFPDLHSELNLSSLELGDSALYFCASTGVSTDTQYFGPGTRLTVL.